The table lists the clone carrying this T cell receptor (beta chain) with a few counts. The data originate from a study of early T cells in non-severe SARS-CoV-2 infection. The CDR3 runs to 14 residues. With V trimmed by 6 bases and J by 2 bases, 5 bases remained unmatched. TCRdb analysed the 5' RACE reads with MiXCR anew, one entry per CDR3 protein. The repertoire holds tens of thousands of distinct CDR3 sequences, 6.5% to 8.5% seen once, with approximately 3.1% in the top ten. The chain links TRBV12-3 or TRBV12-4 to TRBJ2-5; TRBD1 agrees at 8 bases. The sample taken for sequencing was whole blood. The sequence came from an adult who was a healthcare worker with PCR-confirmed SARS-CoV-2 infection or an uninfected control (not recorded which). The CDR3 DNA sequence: TGTGCCAGCAGCCTGCGGACAGGGCAAGAGACCCAGTACTTC. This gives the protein CASSLRTGQETQYF.